One sample yielded the 10 T cell receptor beta chains listed below, sequenced in a study of PD-1 blockade in classical Hodgkin lymphoma (dated by TCRdb to 2018 to 2021). Libraries were prepared through the immunoSEQ multiplex PCR assay. TCRdb took over this immuneACCESS table, retaining in-frame rearrangements with V and J assigned. Such tables are incomplete; in checked studies, under half of the missing clones stem from an unresolved V gene, and the remainder is unexplained. The sample table contains more than 13,000 clones; only one count was recorded for under 90% of them. The ten biggest clones cover around 18% of the sample. According to the study, the label for this sample's time point signals: cycle 4 day 1 (C4D1), after less than 7 weeks of nivolumab. All trial patients had relapsed after autologous stem cell transplantation, with cohorts A, B and C differing in prior brentuximab vedotin exposure. A Miltenyi CD8+ T cell isolation kit was used for magnetic negative selection to purify CD8+ T cells from thawed PBMCs.

The specimen was CD8+ T cells from blood, collected before the fourth cycle of nivolumab. The source is a human donor with classical Hodgkin lymphoma.

J is TRBJ2-7 and V is TRBV18; either TRBD1 or TRBD2 may supply D (6 bases each). V gave up 0 bases and J gave up 4 bases, with 13 bases separating them. The CDR3 covers 15 residues. CDR1 is KGHSH and CDR2 is LQKENI in the germline V gene. CDR3 sequence: CASSPPGGRIYEQYF. The CDR3, as DNA: TGTGCCAGCTCACCACCTGGGGGGCGCATTTACGAGCAGTACTTC.

The V gene is TRBV27, the J gene TRBJ2-1; perhaps TRBD2 as D (5 bases). Germline V lookup: CDR1 MNHEY, CDR2 SMNVEV (reference sequence). The CDR3 covers 14 residues. With 3 bases removed from V and 8 bases from J, the gap between germline ends came to 14 bases. CDR3 residues: CASSFLESRDEQFF. The DNA of the CDR3 is TGTGCCAGCAGTTTTCTAGAATCGAGGGATGAGCAGTTCTTC.

V gene TRBV27 combines with J gene TRBJ2-2, with 7 bases fitting TRBD1. V lost 5 bases and J lost 4; bases outside the gene matches: 7. Per the germline V gene, CDR1 is MNHEY and CDR2 is SMNVEV (reference sequence). The CDR3 totals 15 residues. The CDR3 DNA reads as TGTGCCAGCAGTCCCGGGACAGCCGTCACCGGGGAGCTGTTTTTT. It translates to CASSPGTAVTGELFF.

The V call is TRBV13, the J call TRBJ2-2; a possible D gene is TRBD1 (5 bases). The CDR3 extends over 16 amino acids. Germline V gene data show CDR1 as PRHDT and CDR2 as FYEKMQ (reference sequence). V lost 2 bases to trimming and J lost 1 base, with 11 bases between them. The CDR3 sequence is CASSLRDSLNTGELFF. CDR3 bases: TGTGCCAGCAGCTTAAGAGACAGCCTGAACACCGGGGAGCTGTTTTTT.

The V call is TRBV10-1, the J call TRBJ2-1; D possibly corresponds to TRBD1 (6 bases). The CDR3 loop spans 15 amino acids. CDR1 is WNHNN, CDR2 SYGVQD, per germline (reference sequence). V was cut by 6 bases and J by 0 bases, with 12 bases left in between. As DNA, the CDR3 is TGCGCCAGCAGGCAGGGGAGAAGCTCCTACAATGAGCAGTTCTTC. This translates into CASRQGRSSYNEQFF.

This clone was seen just once. This chain uses TRBV28 with TRBJ2-3; D may be TRBD1 (6 bases). There are 13 residues in the CDR3. CDR1 MDHEN and CDR2 SYDVKM come from the germline V gene. The V and J ends lost 6 bases and 6 bases respectively, with 13 bases between them. This CDR3 is CASSRPGADTQYF. The CDR3 nucleotides read TGTGCCAGCAGCCGACCAGGGGCCGATACGCAGTATTTT.

This sequence joins TRBV5-4 and TRBJ2-1; a possible D gene is TRBD2 (5 bases). The ends were cut back, 4 bases at V and 7 bases at J, with 24 bases in the middle. Germline lookup yields CDR1 SGHNT and CDR2 YYREEE (reference sequence). This CDR3 has 17 residues. The CDR3 nucleotides are TGTGCCAGCAGCAGTCGGGGATGGGCACCCCTGTTGAATGAGCAGTTCTTC. Translating gives CASSSRGWAPLLNEQFF. The full variable domain, in which reference TRBV5-4 and TRBJ2-1 provide the parts outside the CDR3, is ETGVTQSPTHLIKTRGQQVTLRCSSQSGHNTVSWYQQALGQGPQFIFQYYREEENGRGNFPPRFSGLQFPNYSSELNVNALELDDSALYLCASSSRGWAPLLNEQFFGPGTRLTVL.

This chain connects TRBV7-9 to TRBJ2-7; TRBD1 matches 9 bases. Unmatched junction bases numbered 4, after V lost 4 bases and J lost 3 bases. Germline V lookup: CDR1 SEHNR, CDR2 FQNEAQ (reference sequence). This CDR3 is 14 amino acids long. The CDR3 spells CASSSEDRGYEQYF. Written as DNA, the CDR3 is TGTGCCAGCAGCTCAGAGGACAGGGGCTACGAGCAGTACTTC. Using reference TRBV7-9 and TRBJ2-7 for the parts outside the CDR3, the full variable domain is DTGVSQNPRHKITKRGQNVTFRCDPISEHNRLYWYRQTLGQGPEFLTYFQNEAQLEKSRLLSDRFSAERPKGSFSTLEIQRTEQGDSAMYLCASSSEDRGYEQYFGPGTRLTVT.

V and J are TRBV28 and TRBJ1-4; D is unclear. V gave up 6 bases and J gave up 0 bases, with 20 bases separating them. This CDR3 spans 18 amino acids. CDR1 and CDR2 from the germline V gene are MDHEN and SYDVKM. The CDR3 DNA sequence: TGTGCCAGCAGCCCCGGATCTGAATTAAGGGCAACTAATGAAAAACTGTTTTTT. Translated, it gives CASSPGSELRATNEKLFF.

CDR3 coding DNA: TGTGCCAGCTCACCACCGTCCGGACTAGATCAAGAGACCCAGTACTTC. Its translation: CASSPPSGLDQETQYF. The V call is TRBV18, the J call TRBJ2-5; 7 bases agree with TRBD2. This CDR3 has 16 residues. Losses at the gene ends were 0 bases for V and 2 bases for J; bases not matched to a gene: 6. Germline assignment: CDR1 KGHSH and CDR2 LQKENI.